This T cell receptor beta chain was recorded in a study of cytomegalovirus exposure and HLA in healthy donors. As to this clone: Its antigen is unknown.

Study-level points and caveats: Many donors shared some public TCRs, even though most TCR sequences were rare. Fewer N-insertions (relative to the roughly 720-donor mean) were reportedly seen in an Asian-associated ancestry cluster in a later analysis. With later analysis, a missense DCLRE1C variant became linked to TCR beta V- and J-gene trimming. A later analysis appeared to link common viral pathogens to several of the most significant clusters.

The PCR contained 60 Vbeta and 13 Jbeta primers. The protocol was immunoSEQ multiplex PCR, while the TCRdb copy is restricted to in-frame clones and leaves out a portion. Among 100,000 to 150,000 clones listed, about three quarters were seen once. The V gene lost 1 base and the J gene lost 3 bases, with 11 bases spanning the gap. The CDR3 is 15 amino acids. Germline-derived CDR1 and CDR2 are LNHDA and SQIVND (reference sequence). The sequenced sample consisted of PBMCs. This receptor was obtained from a woman aged 60-70 years in good health and CMV-seropositive. V gene TRBV19 combines with J gene TRBJ2-3; D perhaps matches TRBD2 (5 bases). The CDR3 protein is CASSIGFGETDTQYF. The CDR3 coding sequence is TGTGCCAGTAGTATAGGGTTCGGGGAAACAGATACGCAGTATTTT.